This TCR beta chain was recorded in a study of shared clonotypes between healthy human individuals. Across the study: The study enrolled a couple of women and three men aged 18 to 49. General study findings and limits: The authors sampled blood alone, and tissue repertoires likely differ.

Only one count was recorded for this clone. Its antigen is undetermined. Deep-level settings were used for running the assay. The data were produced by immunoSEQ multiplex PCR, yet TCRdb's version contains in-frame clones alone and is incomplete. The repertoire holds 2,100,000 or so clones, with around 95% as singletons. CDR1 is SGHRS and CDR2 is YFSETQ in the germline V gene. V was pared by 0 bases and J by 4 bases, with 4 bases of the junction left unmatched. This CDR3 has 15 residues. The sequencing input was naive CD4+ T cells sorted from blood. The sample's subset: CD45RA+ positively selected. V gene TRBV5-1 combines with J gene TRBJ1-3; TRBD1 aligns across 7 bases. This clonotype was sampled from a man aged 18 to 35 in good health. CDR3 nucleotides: TGCGCCAGCAGCTTGGAAACAGGGGCAGGAAACACCATATATTTT. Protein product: CASSLETGAGNTIYF.